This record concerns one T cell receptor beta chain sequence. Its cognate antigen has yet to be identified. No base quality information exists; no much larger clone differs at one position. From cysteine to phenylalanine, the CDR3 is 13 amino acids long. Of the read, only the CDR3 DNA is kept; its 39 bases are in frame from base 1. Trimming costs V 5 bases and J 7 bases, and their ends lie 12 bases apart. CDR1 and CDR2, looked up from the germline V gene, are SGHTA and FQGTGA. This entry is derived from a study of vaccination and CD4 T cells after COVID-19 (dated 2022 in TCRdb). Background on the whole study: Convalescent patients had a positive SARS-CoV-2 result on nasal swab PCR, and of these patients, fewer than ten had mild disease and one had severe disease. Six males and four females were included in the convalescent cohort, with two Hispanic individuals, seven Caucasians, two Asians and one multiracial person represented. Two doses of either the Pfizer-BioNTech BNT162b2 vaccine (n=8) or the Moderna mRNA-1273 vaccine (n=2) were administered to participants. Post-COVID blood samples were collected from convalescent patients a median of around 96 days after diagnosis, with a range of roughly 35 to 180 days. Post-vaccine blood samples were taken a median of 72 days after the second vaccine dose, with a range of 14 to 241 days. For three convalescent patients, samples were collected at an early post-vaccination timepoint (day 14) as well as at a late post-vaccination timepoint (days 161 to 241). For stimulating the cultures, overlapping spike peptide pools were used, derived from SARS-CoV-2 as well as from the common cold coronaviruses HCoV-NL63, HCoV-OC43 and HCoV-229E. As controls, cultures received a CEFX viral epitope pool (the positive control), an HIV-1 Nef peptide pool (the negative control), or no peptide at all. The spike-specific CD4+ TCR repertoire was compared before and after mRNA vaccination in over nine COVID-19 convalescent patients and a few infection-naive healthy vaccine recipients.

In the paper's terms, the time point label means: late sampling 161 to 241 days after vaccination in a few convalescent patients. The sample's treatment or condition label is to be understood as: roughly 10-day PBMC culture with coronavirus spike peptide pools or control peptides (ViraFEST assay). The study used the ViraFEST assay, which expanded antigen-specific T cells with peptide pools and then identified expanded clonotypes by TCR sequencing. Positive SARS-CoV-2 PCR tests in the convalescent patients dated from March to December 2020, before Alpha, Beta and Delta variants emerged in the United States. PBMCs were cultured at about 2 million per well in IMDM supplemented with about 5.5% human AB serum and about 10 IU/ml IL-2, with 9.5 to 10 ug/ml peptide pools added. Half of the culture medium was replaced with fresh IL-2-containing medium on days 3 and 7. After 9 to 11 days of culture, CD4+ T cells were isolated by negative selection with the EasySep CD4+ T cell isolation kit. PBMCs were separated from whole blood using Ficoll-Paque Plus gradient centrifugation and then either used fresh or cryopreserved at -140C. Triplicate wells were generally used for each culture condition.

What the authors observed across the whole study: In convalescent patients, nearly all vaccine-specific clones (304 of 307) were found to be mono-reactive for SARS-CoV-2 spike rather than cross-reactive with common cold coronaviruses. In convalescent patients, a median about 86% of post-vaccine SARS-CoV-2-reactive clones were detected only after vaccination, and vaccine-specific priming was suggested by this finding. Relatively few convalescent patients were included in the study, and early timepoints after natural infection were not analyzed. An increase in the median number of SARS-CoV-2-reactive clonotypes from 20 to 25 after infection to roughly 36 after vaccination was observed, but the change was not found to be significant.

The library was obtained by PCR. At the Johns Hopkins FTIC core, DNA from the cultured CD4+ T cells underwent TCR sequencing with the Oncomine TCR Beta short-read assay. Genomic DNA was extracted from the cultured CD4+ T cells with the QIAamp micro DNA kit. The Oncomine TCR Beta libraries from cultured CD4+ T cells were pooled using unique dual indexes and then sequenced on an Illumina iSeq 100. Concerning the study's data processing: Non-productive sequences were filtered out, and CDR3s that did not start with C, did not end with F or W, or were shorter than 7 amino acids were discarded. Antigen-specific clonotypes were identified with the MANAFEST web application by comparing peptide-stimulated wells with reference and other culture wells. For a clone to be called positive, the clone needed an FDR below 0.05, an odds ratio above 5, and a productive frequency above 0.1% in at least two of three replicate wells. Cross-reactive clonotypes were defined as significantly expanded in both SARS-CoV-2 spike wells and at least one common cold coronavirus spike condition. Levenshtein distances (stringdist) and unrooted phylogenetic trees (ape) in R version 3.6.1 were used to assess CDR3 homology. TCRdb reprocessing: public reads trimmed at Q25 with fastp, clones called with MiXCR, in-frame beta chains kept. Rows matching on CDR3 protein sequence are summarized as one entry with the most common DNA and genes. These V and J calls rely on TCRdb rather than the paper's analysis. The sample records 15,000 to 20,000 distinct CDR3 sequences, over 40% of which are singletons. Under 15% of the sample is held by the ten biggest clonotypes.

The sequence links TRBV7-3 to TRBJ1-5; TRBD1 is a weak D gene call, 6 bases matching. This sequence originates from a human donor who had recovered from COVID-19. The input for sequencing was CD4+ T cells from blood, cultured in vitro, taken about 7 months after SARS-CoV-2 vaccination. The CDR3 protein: CASSPDRLQPQHF. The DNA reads TGTGCCAGCAGCCCCGACAGGTTACAGCCCCAGCATTTT.